Each of the 25 T cell receptor beta chains below was sequenced from the same sample in a study of regulatory T cells in long-lasting Graves disease. Time point: newly diagnosed GD, antithyroid drugs for less than 3 months. RNA extracted from PBMCs served as the sequencing template. Through Arm-PCR of CDR3 regions and iRepertoire HTBI primers, TCR beta libraries were built. One entry per CDR3 protein results from TCRdb running MiXCR on the multiplex PCR reads. The sample contains about 400,000 distinct CDR3 sequences, 15% of which appear only once. The sequencing used peripheral blood mononuclear cells (PBMCs), collected at new diagnosis, from a patient treated with antithyroid drugs. The receptors shown here come from a female donor with Graves disease.

This clonotype was seen repeatedly, ten times or more. V usage is TRBV25-1 and J usage is TRBJ2-3; 8 bases fit TRBD1. Germline CDR1 MGHDK, CDR2 SYGVNS. Trimming at V came to 3 bases and at J to 2 bases, leaving 19 bases not matched to a gene. The CDR3 covers 20 residues. The CDR3 region has the DNA TGTGCCAGCAGTGATAACGTGGGAGTCGACAGGGGAATTGTCACAGATACGCAGTATTTT. Its protein is CASSDNVGVDRGIVTDTQYF.

Regarding this clonotype: This likely reflects a read error, since a far larger clone is one base away. The chain employs TRBV28 and TRBJ2-1; D not certain. Looked up from germline, CDR1 is MDHEN and CDR2 is SYDVKM. This CDR3 spans 14 amino acids. The V gene lost 8 bases and the J gene lost 6 bases, with 17 bases spanning the gap. The CDR3: CASSELPRGNEQFF. Here the CDR3 DNA reads TGTGCCAGCTCCGAGCTCCCTAGAGGCAATGAGCAGTTCTTC.

This clonotype was seen repeatedly, ten times or more. The chain has TRBV7-2 and TRBJ2-1, with TRBD1 as a possible D gene (6 bases). This CDR3 contains 20 residues. Germline CDR1 and CDR2: SGHTA and FQGNSA. Trimming pared 2 bases from V and 7 bases from J, leaving 30 bases between. The CDR3 is CASSLILPALQGLRGNEQFF. As DNA, the CDR3 is TGTGCCAGCAGCTTAATTCTTCCGGCCTTACAGGGCCTTAGGGGGAATGAGCAGTTCTTC.

Details on this clonotype: A single base separates this from a much larger clone, so it may be a read error. This rearrangement joins TRBV5-4 to TRBJ2-3, with D perhaps matching TRBD1 (6 bases). Between the trimmed V and J ends, which lost 4 bases and 4 bases, there was a span of 19 bases. This CDR3 has 16 amino acids. Germline lookup yields CDR1 SGHNT and CDR2 YYREEE (reference sequence). This CDR3 is CASSPRQVSSPDTQYF. The CDR3 DNA reads as TGTGCCAGCAGCCCGAGACAGGTATCTTCCCCAGATACGCAGTATTTT.

This clonotype was seen at least ten times. The chain is built from TRBV2 and TRBJ1-5, with 11 bases matching TRBD1. Germline V CDR1 and CDR2: SNHLY, FYNNEI. The CDR3 sequence is 14 residues long. With 5 bases clipped from V and 6 bases from J, the junction kept 3 bases outside the gene matches. The chain's CDR3 is CASSYGTGGQPQHF. As DNA, the CDR3 is TGTGCCAGCAGTTACGGGACAGGGGGTCAGCCCCAGCATTTT.

This clonotype showed up many times. This rearrangement joins TRBV20-1 to TRBJ1-1; TRBD1 matches at 7 bases. The CDR3 covers 15 residues. Germline loops: CDR1 DFQATT, CDR2 SNEGSKA (reference sequence). V lost 6 bases, J lost 5 bases, and 15 bases stayed unmatched. The CDR3 here is CSAQRRAGGLTEAFF. CDR3 sequence (DNA): TGCAGTGCACAGCGGCGGGCAGGGGGGTTGACTGAAGCTTTCTTT.

This clonotype was seen many times. The chain has TRBV11-2 and TRBJ2-3; 7 bases map to TRBD1. CDR3 length equals 17 residues. Trimming cost V 1 base and J 2 bases; bases outside gene matches: 9. Germline values: CDR1 SGHAT, CDR2 FQNNGV. CDR3 sequence (DNA): TGTGCCAGCAGCTTAGTGTTGCAGGGGGTTTTCACAGATACGCAGTATTTT. This sequence encodes CASSLVLQGVFTDTQYF.

This clonotype was detected ten times or more. The chain recombines TRBV12-5 with TRBJ1-3, with D unclear. The CDR3 covers 17 residues. Germline V gene sequence: CDR1 LGHNT, CDR2 FRNRAP. Trimming pared 3 bases from V and 0 bases from J, leaving 15 bases between. The CDR3 spells CASGFGLSSFSGNTIYF. In DNA form, the CDR3 reads TGTGCTAGTGGTTTTGGTCTCAGCAGTTTCTCTGGAAACACCATATATTTT.

Turning to this clonotype: This may stem from a read error, because a much larger clone lies one nucleotide away. The rearrangement joins TRBV11-2 to TRBJ1-2; D uncertain. Looked up from germline, CDR1 is SGHAT and CDR2 is FQNNGV. CDR3 length: 15 amino acids. CDR3 in amino acids: CAGSSRLITPYGYTF. The CDR3 DNA follows: TGTGCCGGCAGCTCAAGACTGATTACACCTTATGGCTACACCTTC.

This clonotype came up many times. The chain uses TRBV12-3 or TRBV12-4 and TRBJ2-1; 12 nucleotides agree with TRBD1. V shed 6 bases, J shed 6 bases, and the junction held 3 bases outside the gene matches. This CDR3 region has 14 residues. CDR3 sequence: CASRRGQGANEQFF. In DNA, the CDR3 is TGTGCCAGCAGAAGGGGACAGGGGGCCAATGAGCAGTTCTTC.

Many counts were recorded for this clonotype. As DNA, the CDR3 is TGTGCCAGTACTCACCGGCTAATTCCAACAGGGGAGCTGTTTTTT. Protein: CASTHRLIPTGELFF. The V call is TRBV27, the J call TRBJ2-2; unclear D gene. Trimming pared 9 bases from V and 8 bases from J, leaving 22 bases between. Germline V gene sequence: CDR1 MNHEY, CDR2 SMNVEV (reference sequence). The CDR3 extends over 15 amino acids.

This clonotype was recorded at least ten times. This sequence joins TRBV2 and TRBJ1-5, with D maybe TRBD1 (5 bases). The CDR3 is made up of 14 amino acids. CDR1 and CDR2 (germline): SNHLY, FYNNEI. V was trimmed by 6 bases and J by 1 base, leaving 10 bases between them. The CDR3 loop reads CASRPGLSNQPQHF. In DNA form, the CDR3 reads TGTGCCAGCAGACCAGGGTTAAGCAATCAGCCCCAGCATTTT.

This clonotype was detected ten times or more. The J gene is TRBJ1-1, the V gene TRBV6-2 or TRBV6-3, with 7 bases aligning to TRBD1. V trimming: 7 bases; J trimming: 1 base; junction bases outside the gene matches: 3. CDR3 size: 13 residues. The germline gives CDR1 MNHEY, CDR2 SVGEGT. The CDR3 DNA sequence: TGTGCCAGCACCCACAGGGGGAACACTGAAGCTTTCTTT. Its translation: CASTHRGNTEAFF.

This clonotype was detected many times. The V gene is TRBV12-3 or TRBV12-4, the J gene TRBJ2-7; D is undetermined. Trimming removed 1 base from V and 6 bases from J, with 7 bases in between. CDR3 length: 12 residues. The CDR3 here is CASSLVTPEQYF. In DNA, the CDR3 is TGTGCCAGCAGTTTAGTGACTCCCGAGCAGTACTTC.

There are many counts of this clonotype. The gene calls are TRBV7-9 and TRBJ1-6; tentative D call: TRBD1 (6 bases). The CDR3 is 17 amino acids. The germline V gene encodes CDR1 SEHNR and CDR2 FQNEAQ (reference sequence). The V and J ends lost 5 bases and 0 bases respectively, with 14 bases between them. The CDR3 DNA is TGTGCCAGCAGCCCCCCGGACAGTCACTCCTATAATTCACCCCTCCACTTT. Translation: CASSPPDSHSYNSPLHF.

This clonotype came up many times. This chain joins TRBV6-1 and TRBJ1-2; D possibly corresponds to TRBD1 (6 bases). Germline loops: CDR1 MNHNS, CDR2 SASEGT. This CDR3 region has 12 residues. V lost 7 bases and J 2 bases, leaving 8 bases between the germline ends. The CDR3: CASTGTNYGYTF. The CDR3 nucleotides are TGTGCCAGCACAGGGACAAACTATGGCTACACCTTC.

This clonotype was observed many times. The chain recombines TRBV30 with TRBJ2-5; D not resolved. Trimming shortened V by 2 bases and J by 1 base, and 5 bases separated the two germline ends. The germline V gene has CDR1 GTSNPN and CDR2 SVGIG (reference sequence). The CDR3 consists of 12 residues. The CDR3 loop is CAWSPSQETQYF. The CDR3 DNA follows: TGTGCCTGGAGTCCTAGCCAAGAGACCCAGTACTTC.

The table lists this clonotype with many counts. The V and J genes are TRBV7-9 and TRBJ2-7; 12 bases are a match to TRBD2. CDR1 is SEHNR and CDR2 is FQNEAQ in the germline V gene (reference sequence). V shed 2 bases, J shed 2 bases, and the junction held 7 bases outside the gene matches. The length of the CDR3 is 17 residues. CDR3 nucleotide sequence: TGTGCCAGCAGCTTAAGGACTAGCGGGACATCGACCTACGAGCAGTACTTC. As protein: CASSLRTSGTSTYEQYF.

This clonotype was recorded many times. The rearrangement links TRBV6-5 to TRBJ2-7; 8 nucleotides align to TRBD2. The V and J ends lost 2 bases and 0 bases, in that order; junction bases with no gene match: 12. This CDR3 spans 18 amino acids. The V gene's germline CDR1 is MNHEY and CDR2 SVGAGI. The CDR3 region is CASSYQTPLAASSYEQYF. The CDR3 region has the DNA TGTGCCAGCAGTTACCAAACCCCACTAGCGGCAAGCTCCTACGAGCAGTACTTC.

Details on this clonotype: One end of the junction fails to match germline, which may point to a read error. This chain uses TRBV27 with TRBJ2-3; tentative D call: TRBD1 (6 bases). CDR1 is MNHEY, CDR2 SMNVEV, per germline (reference sequence). The CDR3 length is 16 residues. In DNA form, the CDR3 reads TGTGCCAGCACCCCCGGTCCAGGGGTGATCACAGATATGCAGTATTTT. Protein product: CASTPGPGVITDMQYF.

This clonotype was counted ten times or more. The chain joins TRBV5-5 to TRBJ1-2, with 8 bases fitting TRBD1. The CDR3 contains 18 residues. Germline trimming cut 0 bases from V and 3 bases from J; bases unmatched to any gene: 13. The germline CDR1 and CDR2 sequences are SGHKS and YYEKEE (reference sequence). CDR3 bases: TGTGCCAGCAGCTTGGTAGGGGGACAGGCGTTAACCTACTATGGCTACACCTTC. It specifies CASSLVGGQALTYYGYTF. Filled out from reference TRBV5-5 and TRBJ1-2, the complete variable domain reads DAGVTQSPTHLIKTRGQQVTLRCSPISGHKSVSWYQQVLGQGPQFIFQYYEKEERGRGNFPDRFSARQFPNYSSELNVNALLLGDSALYLCASSLVGGQALTYYGYTFGSGTRLTVV.

This clonotype was seen at least ten times. The V and J genes are TRBV5-5 and TRBJ1-2, with D unclear. The CDR3 covers 13 residues. CDR1 is SGHKS and CDR2 is YYEKEE in the germline V gene (reference sequence). The V gene lost 1 base and the J gene lost 2 bases, with 6 bases spanning the gap. The CDR3: CASSLRENYGYTF. As DNA, the CDR3 is TGTGCCAGCAGCTTGAGGGAAAACTATGGCTACACCTTC.

On this clonotype: A much larger clone differs by one base, so this may be a read error. The chain combines TRBV11-2 with TRBJ2-1, with D unresolved. This CDR3 is built from 11 residues. Trimming took 6 bases from V and 6 from J, leaving 6 bases between them. The V gene's germline CDR1 is SGHAT and CDR2 FQNNGV. The CDR3 is CASRRGNEQFF. The DNA for the CDR3 is TGTGCCAGCAGACGAGGCAATGAGCAGTTCTTC.

Ten or more counts support this clonotype. This chain uses TRBV5-5 with TRBJ2-3, with D hard to call. V lost 3 bases and J 3 bases, leaving 11 bases between the germline ends. CDR1 and CDR2 (germline): SGHKS, YYEKEE (reference sequence). The CDR3 length is 14 residues. In DNA form, the CDR3 reads TGTGCCAGCAGCTCGACCTGGCAAACAGATACGCAGTATTTT. This encodes CASSSTWQTDTQYF.

This clonotype was picked up many times. This sequence joins TRBV6-1 and TRBJ1-2; possible D gene TRBD1, 6 bases. The V end lost 6 bases, the J end lost 1 base, and 12 bases lay between the germline ends. Germline V lookup: CDR1 MNHNS, CDR2 SASEGT. The CDR3 has 14 residues. In DNA, the CDR3 is TGTGCCAGCAGCGGACAGTGGGGTAACTATGGCTACACCTTC. Translation gives CASSGQWGNYGYTF.